The 17 T cell receptor beta chains below come from one sample, sequenced in a study of shared clonotypes between healthy human individuals. Some clones are missing from TCRdb's copy, which holds only in-frame ones; the method was immunoSEQ multiplex PCR. Among approximately 2.5 million clones, under 95% were seen once, and the ten largest hold roughly 0.36%. The sequenced sample consisted of naive CD4+ T cells from PBMCs. Subset here: CD45RA+ positively selected. The receptors were gathered from a man aged 18 to 29 in good health. Some clones in this sample may be carry-over from other donors' samples.

V is TRBV10-3 and J is TRBJ1-2; D not certain. V lost 0 bases and J 8 bases, leaving 7 bases between the germline ends. This CDR3 has 12 amino acids. The germline CDR1 and CDR2 sequences are ENHRY and SYGVKD. The CDR3, as DNA: TGTGCCATCAGTGAGTCATGGAAGGGCTACACCTTC. Its translation: CAISESWKGYTF.

Worth noting for this clone: This sample includes further DNA sequences coding for the same CDR3. This chain links TRBV7-9 with TRBJ2-5; D perhaps matches TRBD2 (6 bases). From germline, CDR1 is SEHNR and CDR2 FQNEAQ (reference sequence). The CDR3 is 15 residues long. V was cut by 1 base and J by 2 bases, with 11 bases left in between. The CDR3 nucleotides read TGTGCCAGCAGCTTAGTCCCGGGGGTACAAGAGACCCAGTACTTC. Translated, it gives CASSLVPGVQETQYF.

The V gene is TRBV28, the J gene TRBJ2-4; 7 nucleotides line up with TRBD2. The germline gives CDR1 MDHEN, CDR2 SYDVKM. The CDR3 spans 16 residues. The trim removed 2 bases at V and 1 base at J, leaving 5 bases unmatched. For the CDR3, the DNA is TGTGCCAGCAGTTTAACGGGGCGGGGGGCCAAAAACATTCAGTACTTC. Residues: CASSLTGRGAKNIQYF.

V gene TRBV5-1 combines with J gene TRBJ1-2, with a weak D call TRBD1 (6 bases). The CDR3 contains 13 residues. The germline gives CDR1 SGHRS, CDR2 YFSETQ. Trimming left V 5 bases short and J 4 bases short, with 12 bases between. In DNA, the CDR3 is TGCGCCAGCAGTTCACAGGGTCCCTATGGCTACACCTTC. Its translation: CASSSQGPYGYTF.

This clone was recorded only once. This chain uses TRBV6-6 with TRBJ2-7; D possibly corresponds to TRBD1 (7 bases). CDR1 is MNHNY and CDR2 is SVGAGI in the germline V gene (reference sequence). The CDR3 contains 14 residues. The V end was cut by 7 bases, the J end by 3 bases, with 16 bases between. CDR3 loop: CASTRQGGGYEQYF. In DNA form, the CDR3 reads TGTGCCAGCACCAGACAGGGAGGAGGCTACGAGCAGTACTTC.

The chain is built from TRBV5-6 and TRBJ2-7, with 9 bases fitting TRBD2. In germline, CDR1 is SGHDT, CDR2 YYEEEE. After removal of 4 bases from V and 6 bases from J, the junction contained 5 bases not matched to a gene. This CDR3 is built from 13 residues. CDR3 residues: CASSTGLAREQYF. CDR3 bases: TGTGCCAGCAGCACGGGACTAGCCCGCGAGCAGTACTTC.

J is TRBJ2-1 and V is TRBV7-3; 10 bases agree with TRBD1. After removal of 4 bases from V and 8 bases from J, the junction contained 8 bases not matched to a gene. The germline V gene encodes CDR1 SGHTA and CDR2 FQGTGA. The CDR3 consists of 15 residues. This CDR3 reads CASSSGTGDFDEQFF. The CDR3 nucleotides are TGTGCCAGCAGCTCCGGGACAGGGGATTTCGATGAGCAGTTCTTC.

V and J are TRBV9 and TRBJ2-2, with 9 bases matching TRBD2. From germline, CDR1 is SGDLS and CDR2 YYNGEE. This CDR3 is 15 amino acids long. J lost 3 bases, V lost 4 bases, and 4 bases had no gene match. CDR3 bases: TGTGCCAGCAGCTCACGGACTAGCGACACCGGGGAGCTGTTTTTT. This encodes CASSSRTSDTGELFF.

This chain connects TRBV5-4 to TRBJ2-2; TRBD1 agrees at 8 bases. Germline V gene sequence: CDR1 SGHNT, CDR2 YYREEE (reference sequence). The CDR3 runs 15 residues. V shed 4 bases, J shed 5 bases, and the junction held 7 bases outside the gene matches. CDR3 nucleotides: TGTGCCAGCAGCCCTCGACAGGGGAGTACCGGGGAGCTGTTTTTT. Protein: CASSPRQGSTGELFF.

V is TRBV2 and J is TRBJ2-5; TRBD1 matches 8 bases. V gave up 6 bases and J gave up 2 bases; unmatched junction bases: 5. The germline V gene has CDR1 SNHLY and CDR2 FYNNEI. The CDR3 runs to 14 residues. The CDR3 sequence is CASRWDRHQETQYF. The CDR3 DNA is TGTGCCAGCAGATGGGACAGGCATCAAGAGACCCAGTACTTC. Full variable domain (outside the CDR3, taken from reference TRBV2 and TRBJ2-5): EPEVTQTPSHQVTQMGQEVILRCVPISNHLYFYWYRQILGQKVEFLVSFYNNEISEKSEIFDDQFSVERPDGSNFTLKIRSTKLEDSAMYFCASRWDRHQETQYFGPGTRLLVL.

The chain is built from TRBV5-6 and TRBJ1-1; D gene ambiguous. The CDR3 has 14 amino acids. V was pared by 4 bases and J by 5 bases, with 15 bases between. Germline loops: CDR1 SGHDT, CDR2 YYEEEE. CDR3 residues: CASSRGSAWTEAFF. DNA of the CDR3: TGTGCCAGCAGCCGAGGGTCGGCGTGGACTGAAGCTTTCTTT.

J is TRBJ1-1 and V is TRBV18, with TRBD1 matching over 8 bases. The CDR3 runs to 13 residues. The germline V gene has CDR1 KGHSH and CDR2 LQKENI. With V trimmed by 5 bases and J by 6 bases, 5 bases remained unmatched. The DNA for the CDR3 is TGTGCCAGCTCATCAGACAGGGGTTCTGAAGCTTTCTTT. Its protein product is CASSSDRGSEAFF.

The chain employs TRBV2 and TRBJ1-2; TRBD1 is a possible D gene (6 bases). This CDR3 has 13 amino acids. The V gene lost 7 bases and the J gene lost 6 bases, with 15 bases spanning the gap. The germline gives CDR1 SNHLY, CDR2 FYNNEI. CDR3 in DNA: TGTGCCAGCACCGGGGGGCTGGGAGATGGCTACACCTTC. It is translated as CASTGGLGDGYTF.

CDR3: CASSSAGQAVSYTF. Here the CDR3 DNA reads TGTGCCAGCAGCTCAGCGGGACAGGCGGTTAGCTACACCTTC. V usage is TRBV7-9 and J usage is TRBJ1-2; the match to TRBD1 covers 8 bases. The CDR3 length is 14 residues. Germline loops: CDR1 SEHNR, CDR2 FQNEAQ (reference sequence). The V and J ends lost 4 bases and 9 bases, in that order; junction bases with no gene match: 10.

The chain combines TRBV7-9 with TRBJ2-7; perhaps D is TRBD1 or TRBD2 (7 bases each). Per the germline V gene, CDR1 is SEHNR and CDR2 is FQNEAQ (reference sequence). This CDR3 is built from 14 residues. Deletions cut 4 bases from V and 2 bases from J, with 12 bases between. The CDR3 reads CASSSSGTAYEQYF. CDR3 nucleotides: TGTGCCAGCAGCTCAAGCGGGACAGCCTACGAGCAGTACTTC.

The chain has TRBV9 and TRBJ2-3; either TRBD1 or TRBD2 may supply D (5 bases each). Trimming took 1 base from V and 3 from J, leaving 15 bases between them. Germline loops: CDR1 SGDLS, CDR2 YYNGEE. The CDR3 loop spans 16 amino acids. DNA for the CDR3: TGTGCCAGCAGCGTACGGCGGACTGGGGGTACAGATACGCAGTATTTT. Translating it yields CASSVRRTGGTDTQYF.

The J gene is TRBJ2-1, the V gene TRBV28; the D is unclear. Trimming took 3 bases from V and 3 from J, leaving 9 bases between them. Germline V gives CDR1 MDHEN, CDR2 SYDVKM. This CDR3 is 14 amino acids long. The chain's CDR3 is CASSFRPSYNEQFF. The CDR3 bases are TGTGCCAGCAGTTTTAGGCCAAGCTACAATGAGCAGTTCTTC.